This TCR beta chain stems from a study of blood T cells in healthy people across ages. Together with a sample-barcoded 5' primer, a J-beta primer mix was included in a second PCR lasting about 6 to 11 cycles. Each cDNA molecule, via a template-switch adaptor with 12 random nucleotides, was tagged. TCRdb re-analysed the 5' RACE reads in MiXCR, keeping a single row per CDR3 protein. The repertoire holds hundreds of thousands of distinct CDR3 sequences, with about three fifths as singletons. Per the germline V gene, CDR1 is SGHNT and CDR2 is YYREEE (reference sequence). The CDR3 is 15 amino acids. The V and J ends lost 1 base and 3 bases respectively, with 13 bases between them.

Sequencing input: blood. The rearrangement links TRBV5-4 to TRBJ1-2, with a weak D call TRBD1 (6 bases). This clonotype was sampled from a man between 25 and 39 years old in good health. The CDR3 protein is CASSLSQGIYYGYTF. CDR3 bases: TGTGCCAGCAGCTTGTCCCAGGGGATATACTATGGCTACACCTTC.